This entry is about one T cell receptor beta chain. Its antigen is unknown. This entry belongs to a study of regulatory T cells in long-lasting Graves disease. The CDR3 consists of 15 residues. V shed 5 bases and J 7 bases; nucleotides not matched to a gene: 13. The germline V gene encodes CDR1 SGHAT and CDR2 FQNNGV. Arm-PCR with iRepertoire HTBI primers amplified the CDR3 regions for these TCR beta libraries. TCRdb re-called the multiplex PCR reads through MiXCR, storing one row per CDR3 protein. This sample yields fewer than 400,000 distinct CDR3 sequences, of which 15% to 20% are seen a single time; about two fifths belongs to the top ten. This sample's time point: newly diagnosed GD, antithyroid drugs for less than 3 months. Preparation of the TCR library used RNA extracted from PBMCs. A peripheral blood sample, 8.5 to 9 milliliters in volume, was drawn into EDTA tubes. Findings of the study overall: Sample size was small, which may have lowered accuracy.

This chain uses TRBV11-2 with TRBJ2-7, with 8 bases that match TRBD2. This TCR was recovered from a female donor with Graves disease. Sequencing used peripheral blood mononuclear cells (PBMCs), obtained at new diagnosis, from a patient treated with antithyroid drugs. DNA of the CDR3: TGTGCCAGCAGCGCGCACGGGAGGGCCCGGGGGGAGCAGTACTTC. It is translated as CASSAHGRARGEQYF.